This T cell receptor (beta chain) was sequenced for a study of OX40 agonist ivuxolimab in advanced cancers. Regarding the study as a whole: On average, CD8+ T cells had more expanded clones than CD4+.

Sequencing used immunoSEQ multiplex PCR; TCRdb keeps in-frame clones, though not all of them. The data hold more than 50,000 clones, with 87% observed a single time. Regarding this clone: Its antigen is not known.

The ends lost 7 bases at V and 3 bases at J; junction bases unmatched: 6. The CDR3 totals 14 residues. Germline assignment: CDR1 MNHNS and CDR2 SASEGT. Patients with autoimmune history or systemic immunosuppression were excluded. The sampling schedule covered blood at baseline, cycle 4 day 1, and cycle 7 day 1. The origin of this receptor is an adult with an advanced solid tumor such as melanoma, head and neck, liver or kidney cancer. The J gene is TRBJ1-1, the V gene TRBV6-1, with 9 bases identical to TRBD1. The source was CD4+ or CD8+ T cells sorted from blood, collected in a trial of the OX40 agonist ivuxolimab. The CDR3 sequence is CASNTGGPDTEAFF. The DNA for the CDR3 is TGTGCCAGCAATACAGGGGGCCCGGACACTGAAGCTTTCTTT.